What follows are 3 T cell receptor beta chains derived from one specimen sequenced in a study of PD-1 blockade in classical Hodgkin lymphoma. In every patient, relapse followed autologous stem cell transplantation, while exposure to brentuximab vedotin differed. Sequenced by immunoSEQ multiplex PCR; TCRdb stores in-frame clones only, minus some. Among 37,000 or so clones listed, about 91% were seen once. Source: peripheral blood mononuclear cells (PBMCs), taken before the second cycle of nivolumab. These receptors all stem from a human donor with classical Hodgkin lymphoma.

CDR3 amino acids: CASSGIHGQWGNTEAFF. As DNA, the CDR3 is TGCGCCAGCAGTGGGATCCACGGGCAATGGGGGAACACTGAAGCTTTCTTT. The V gene is TRBV10-2, the J gene TRBJ1-1; D unclear. From germline, CDR1 is WSHSY and CDR2 SAAADI. The CDR3 spans 17 residues. Trimming took off 4 bases at V and 1 base at J, with 19 bases between the two ends.

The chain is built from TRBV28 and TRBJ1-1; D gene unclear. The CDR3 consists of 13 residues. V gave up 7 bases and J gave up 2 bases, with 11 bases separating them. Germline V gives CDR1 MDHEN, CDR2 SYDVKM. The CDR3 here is CASTSASNTEAFF. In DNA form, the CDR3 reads TGTGCCAGCACCTCCGCCAGCAACACTGAAGCTTTCTTT. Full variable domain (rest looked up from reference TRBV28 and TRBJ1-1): DVKVTQSSRYLVKRTGEKVFLECVQDMDHENMFWYRQDPGLGLRLIYFSYDVKMKEKGDIPEGYSVSREKKERFSLILESASTNQTSMYLCASTSASNTEAFFGQGTRLTVV.

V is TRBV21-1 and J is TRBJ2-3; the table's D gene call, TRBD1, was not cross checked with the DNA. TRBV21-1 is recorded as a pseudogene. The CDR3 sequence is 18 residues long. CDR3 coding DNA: TGTGCCAGCAGCAATGGTTACAGGTCGCTTAATACTCCAGATACGCAGTATTTT. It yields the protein CASSNGYRSLNTPDTQYF.